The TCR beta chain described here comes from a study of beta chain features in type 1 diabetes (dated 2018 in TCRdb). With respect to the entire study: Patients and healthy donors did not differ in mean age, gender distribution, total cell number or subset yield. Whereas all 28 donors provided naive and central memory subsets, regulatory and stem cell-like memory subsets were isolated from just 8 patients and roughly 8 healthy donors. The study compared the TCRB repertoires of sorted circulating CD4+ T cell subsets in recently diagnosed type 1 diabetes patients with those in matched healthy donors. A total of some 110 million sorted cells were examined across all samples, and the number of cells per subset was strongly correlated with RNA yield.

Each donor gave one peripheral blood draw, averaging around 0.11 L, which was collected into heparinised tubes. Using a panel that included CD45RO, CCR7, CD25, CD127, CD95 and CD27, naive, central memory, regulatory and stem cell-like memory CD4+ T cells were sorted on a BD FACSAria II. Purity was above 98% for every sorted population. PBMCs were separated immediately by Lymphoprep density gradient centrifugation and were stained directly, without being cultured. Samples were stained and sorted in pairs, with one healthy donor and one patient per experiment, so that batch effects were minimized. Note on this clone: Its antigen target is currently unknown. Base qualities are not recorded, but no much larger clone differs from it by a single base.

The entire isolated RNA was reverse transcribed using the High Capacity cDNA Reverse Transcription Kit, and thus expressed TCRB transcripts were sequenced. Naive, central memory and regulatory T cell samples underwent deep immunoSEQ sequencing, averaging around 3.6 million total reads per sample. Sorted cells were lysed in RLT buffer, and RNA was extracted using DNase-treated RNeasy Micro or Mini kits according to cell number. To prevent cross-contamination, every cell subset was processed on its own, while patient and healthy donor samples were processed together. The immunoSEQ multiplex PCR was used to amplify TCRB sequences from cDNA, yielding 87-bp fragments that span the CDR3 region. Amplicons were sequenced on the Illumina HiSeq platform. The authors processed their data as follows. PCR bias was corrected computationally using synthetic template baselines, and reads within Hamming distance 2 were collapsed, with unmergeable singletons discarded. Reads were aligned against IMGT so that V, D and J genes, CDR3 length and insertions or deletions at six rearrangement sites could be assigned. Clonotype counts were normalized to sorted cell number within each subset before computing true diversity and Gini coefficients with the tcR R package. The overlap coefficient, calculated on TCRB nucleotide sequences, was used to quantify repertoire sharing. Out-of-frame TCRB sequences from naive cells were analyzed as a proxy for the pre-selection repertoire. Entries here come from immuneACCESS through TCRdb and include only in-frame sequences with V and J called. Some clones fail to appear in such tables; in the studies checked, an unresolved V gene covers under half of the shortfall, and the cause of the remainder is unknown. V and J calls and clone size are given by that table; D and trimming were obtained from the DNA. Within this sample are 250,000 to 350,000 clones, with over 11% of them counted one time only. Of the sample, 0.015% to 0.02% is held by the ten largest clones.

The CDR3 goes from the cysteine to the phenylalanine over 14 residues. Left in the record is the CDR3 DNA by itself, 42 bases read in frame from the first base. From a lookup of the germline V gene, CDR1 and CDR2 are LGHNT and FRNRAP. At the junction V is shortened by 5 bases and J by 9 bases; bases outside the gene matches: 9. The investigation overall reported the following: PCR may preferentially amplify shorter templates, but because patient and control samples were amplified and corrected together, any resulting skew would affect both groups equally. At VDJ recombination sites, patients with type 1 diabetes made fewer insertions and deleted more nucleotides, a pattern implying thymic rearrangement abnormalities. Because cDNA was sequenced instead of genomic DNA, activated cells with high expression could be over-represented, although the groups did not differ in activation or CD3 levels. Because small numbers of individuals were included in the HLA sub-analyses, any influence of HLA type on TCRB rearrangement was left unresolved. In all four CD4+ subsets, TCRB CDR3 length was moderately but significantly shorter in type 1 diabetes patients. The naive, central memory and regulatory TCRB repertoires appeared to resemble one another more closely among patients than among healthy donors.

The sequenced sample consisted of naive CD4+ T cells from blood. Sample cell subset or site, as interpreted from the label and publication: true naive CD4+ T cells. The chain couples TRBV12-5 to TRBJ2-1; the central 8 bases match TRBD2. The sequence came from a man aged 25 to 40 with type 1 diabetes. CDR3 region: CASGIAGLGSEQFF. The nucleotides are TGTGCTAGTGGTATAGCGGGGTTGGGAAGTGAGCAGTTCTTC.